The clone carrying this T cell receptor beta chain was counted once. What it binds is not known. The sample comes from a study of T cell responses to AZD1222 COVID-19 vaccine. General observations from the study: A mostly white British donor set with more females was recruited, and clonal diversity was possibly underestimated. Nearly half of spike-specific TCRs reportedly go after variant regions that carry no mutations. There were repertoire samples only from the period after the peak T cell response.

It was second doses at about 4 or about 12 weeks that were pooled. The repertoire was sequenced with immunoSEQ multiplex PCR; TCRdb's copy has only in-frame clones and lacks some. The sample records 110,000 or so clones, approximately 88% being singletons. V was shortened by 0 bases and J by 7 bases, with 10 bases between the two germline ends. This CDR3 has 13 amino acids. Germline V gives CDR1 SGHRS, CDR2 YFSETQ. The source material was peripheral blood, sampled 28 days after the second AZD1222 dose. The receptor comes from an adult who received the AZD1222 COVID-19 vaccine. This chain uses TRBV5-1 with TRBJ1-2; D remains unclear. This CDR3 is CASSLGWGGGYTF. In DNA form, the CDR3 reads TGCGCCAGCAGCTTGGGATGGGGTGGTGGCTACACCTTC.